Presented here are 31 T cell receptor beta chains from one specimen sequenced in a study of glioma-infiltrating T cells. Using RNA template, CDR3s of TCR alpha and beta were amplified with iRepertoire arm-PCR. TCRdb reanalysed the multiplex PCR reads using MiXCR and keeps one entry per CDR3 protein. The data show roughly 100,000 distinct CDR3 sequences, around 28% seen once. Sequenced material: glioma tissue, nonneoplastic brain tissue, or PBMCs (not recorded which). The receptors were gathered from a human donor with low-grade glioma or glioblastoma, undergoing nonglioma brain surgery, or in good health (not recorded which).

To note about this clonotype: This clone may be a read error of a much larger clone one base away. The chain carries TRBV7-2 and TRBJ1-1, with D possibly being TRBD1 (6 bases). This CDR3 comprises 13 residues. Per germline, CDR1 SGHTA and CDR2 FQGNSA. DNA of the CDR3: TGTGCCAGCAGCTTAGGGCGGGACACTGAAGATTTCTTT. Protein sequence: CASSLGRDTEDFF.

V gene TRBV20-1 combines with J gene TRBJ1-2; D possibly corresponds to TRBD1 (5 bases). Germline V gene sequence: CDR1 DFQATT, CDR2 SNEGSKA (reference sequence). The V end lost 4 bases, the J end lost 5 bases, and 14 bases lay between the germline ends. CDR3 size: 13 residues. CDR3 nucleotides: TGCAGTGCTATAACAGGAGCGGATTATGGCTACACCTTC. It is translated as CSAITGADYGYTF.

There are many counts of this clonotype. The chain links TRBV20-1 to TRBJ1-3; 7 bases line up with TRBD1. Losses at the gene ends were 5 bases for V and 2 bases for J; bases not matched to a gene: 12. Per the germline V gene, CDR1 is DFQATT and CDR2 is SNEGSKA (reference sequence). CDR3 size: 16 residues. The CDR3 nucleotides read TGCAGTGCTCGATCCTACAGGGGCCTACCTGGAAACACCATATATTTT. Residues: CSARSYRGLPGNTIYF.

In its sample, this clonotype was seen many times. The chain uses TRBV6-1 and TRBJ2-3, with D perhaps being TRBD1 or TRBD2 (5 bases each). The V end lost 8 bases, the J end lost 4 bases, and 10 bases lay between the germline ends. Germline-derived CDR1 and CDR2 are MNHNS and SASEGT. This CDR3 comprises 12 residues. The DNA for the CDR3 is TGTGCCAGCGGGGACCTCGCAGATACGCAGTATTTT. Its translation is CASGDLADTQYF.

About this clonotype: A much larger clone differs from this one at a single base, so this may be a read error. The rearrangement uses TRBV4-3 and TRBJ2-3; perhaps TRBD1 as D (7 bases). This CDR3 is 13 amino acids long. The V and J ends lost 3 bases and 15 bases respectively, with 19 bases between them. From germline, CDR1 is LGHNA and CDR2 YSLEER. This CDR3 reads CASSQSEAGGYYF. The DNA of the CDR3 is TGCGCCAGCAGCCAGAGTGAGGCAGGGGGGTACTATTTT.

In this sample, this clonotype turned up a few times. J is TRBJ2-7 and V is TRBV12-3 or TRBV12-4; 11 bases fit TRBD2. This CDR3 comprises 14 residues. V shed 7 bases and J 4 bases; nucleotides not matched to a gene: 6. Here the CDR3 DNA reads TGTGCCAGCATCCTTAGCGGGGGGGCTTACGAGCAGTACTTC. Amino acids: CASILSGGAYEQYF.

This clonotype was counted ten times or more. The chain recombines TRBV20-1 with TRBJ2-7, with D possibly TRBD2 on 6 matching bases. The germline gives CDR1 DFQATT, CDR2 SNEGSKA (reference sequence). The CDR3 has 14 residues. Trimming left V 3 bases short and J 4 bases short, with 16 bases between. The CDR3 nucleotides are TGCAGTGCTAGCCCCGGCGGGGTCAGGTACGAGCAGTACTTC. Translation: CSASPGGVRYEQYF.

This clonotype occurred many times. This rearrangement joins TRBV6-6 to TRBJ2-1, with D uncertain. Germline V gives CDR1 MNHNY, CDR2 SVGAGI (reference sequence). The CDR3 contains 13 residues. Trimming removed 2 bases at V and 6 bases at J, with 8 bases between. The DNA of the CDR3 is TGTGCCAGCAGTTACGCTAGGTCCAATGAGCAGTTCTTC. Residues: CASSYARSNEQFF.

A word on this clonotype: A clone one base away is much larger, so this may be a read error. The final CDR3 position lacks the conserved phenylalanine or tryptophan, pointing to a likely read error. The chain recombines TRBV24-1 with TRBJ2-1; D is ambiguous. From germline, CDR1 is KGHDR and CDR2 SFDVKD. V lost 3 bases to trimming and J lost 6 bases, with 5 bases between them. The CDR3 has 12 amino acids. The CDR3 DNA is TGTGCCACCAGTGATCCTAGCAATGAGCAGTTCCTC. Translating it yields CATSDPSNEQFL.

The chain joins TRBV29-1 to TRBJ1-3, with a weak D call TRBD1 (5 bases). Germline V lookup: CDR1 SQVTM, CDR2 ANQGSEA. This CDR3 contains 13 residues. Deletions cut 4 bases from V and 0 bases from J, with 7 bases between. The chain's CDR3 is CSVVRDSGNTIYF. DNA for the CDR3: TGCAGCGTTGTCAGGGACTCTGGAAACACCATATATTTT.

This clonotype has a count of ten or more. CDR3 in amino acids: CASNPTGVSNTEAFF. CDR3 nucleotide sequence: TGTGCCAGCAATCCCACAGGGGTCTCAAACACTGAAGCTTTCTTT. The chain uses TRBV2 and TRBJ1-1, with TRBD1 identical over 7 bases. The CDR3 runs 15 residues. J lost 2 bases, V lost 7 bases, and 10 bases had no gene match. CDR1 SNHLY and CDR2 FYNNEI come from the germline V gene.

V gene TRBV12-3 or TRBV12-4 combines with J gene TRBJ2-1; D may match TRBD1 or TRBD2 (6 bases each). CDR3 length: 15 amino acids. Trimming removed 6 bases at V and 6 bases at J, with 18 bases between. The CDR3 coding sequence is TGTGCCAGCAGGCCTGGGGGGCCTTTTTCCAATGAGCAGTTCTTC. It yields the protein CASRPGGPFSNEQFF.

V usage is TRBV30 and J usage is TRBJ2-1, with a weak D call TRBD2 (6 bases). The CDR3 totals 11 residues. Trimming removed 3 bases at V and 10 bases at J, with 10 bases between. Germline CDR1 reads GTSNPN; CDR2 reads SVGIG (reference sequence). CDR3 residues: CAWRRSGEQFF. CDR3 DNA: TGTGCCTGGAGAAGGAGCGGGGAGCAGTTCTTC.

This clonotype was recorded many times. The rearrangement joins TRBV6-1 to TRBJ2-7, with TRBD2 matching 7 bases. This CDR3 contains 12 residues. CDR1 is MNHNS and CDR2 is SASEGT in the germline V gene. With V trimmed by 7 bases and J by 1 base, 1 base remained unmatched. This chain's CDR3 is CASTGGSYEQYF. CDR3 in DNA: TGTGCCAGCACGGGGGGATCCTACGAGCAGTACTTC.

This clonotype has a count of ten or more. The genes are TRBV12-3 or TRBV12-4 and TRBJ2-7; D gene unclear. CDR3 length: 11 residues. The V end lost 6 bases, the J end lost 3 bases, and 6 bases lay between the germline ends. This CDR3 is CASSPGYEQYF. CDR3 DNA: TGTGCCAGCAGCCCTGGCTACGAGCAGTACTTC.

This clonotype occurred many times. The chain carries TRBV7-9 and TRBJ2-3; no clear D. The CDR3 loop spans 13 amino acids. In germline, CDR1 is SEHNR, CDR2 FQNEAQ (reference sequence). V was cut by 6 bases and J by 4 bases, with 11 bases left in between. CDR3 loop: CASSSAGPDTQYF. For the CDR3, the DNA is TGTGCCAGCAGTTCAGCTGGCCCAGATACGCAGTATTTT.

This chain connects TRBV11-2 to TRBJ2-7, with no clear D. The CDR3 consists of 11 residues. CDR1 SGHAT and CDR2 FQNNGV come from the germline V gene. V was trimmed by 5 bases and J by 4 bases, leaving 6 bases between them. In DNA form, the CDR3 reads TGTGCCAGCAGCCCACGGTACGAGCAGTACTTC. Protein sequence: CASSPRYEQYF.

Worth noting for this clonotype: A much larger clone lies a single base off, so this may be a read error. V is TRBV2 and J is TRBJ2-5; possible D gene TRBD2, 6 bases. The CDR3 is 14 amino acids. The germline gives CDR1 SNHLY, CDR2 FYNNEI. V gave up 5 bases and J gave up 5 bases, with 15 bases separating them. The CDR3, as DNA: TGTGCCAGCAGTTTTGGACCGGGGGTTGAGACCCAGTACTTC. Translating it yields CASSFGPGVETQYF.

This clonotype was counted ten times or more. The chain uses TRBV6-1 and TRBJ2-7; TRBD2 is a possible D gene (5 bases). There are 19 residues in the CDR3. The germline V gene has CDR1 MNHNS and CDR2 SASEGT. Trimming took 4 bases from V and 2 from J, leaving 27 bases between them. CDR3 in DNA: TGTGCCAGCAGTGGAACCCTGGAGGTAACGGACGATTTTACCTACGAGCAGTACTTC. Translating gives CASSGTLEVTDDFTYEQYF.

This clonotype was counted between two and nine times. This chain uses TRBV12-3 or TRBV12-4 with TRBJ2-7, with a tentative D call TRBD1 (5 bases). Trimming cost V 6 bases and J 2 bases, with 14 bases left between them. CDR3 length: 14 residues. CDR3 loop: CASSLTTEPYEQYF. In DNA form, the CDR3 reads TGTGCCAGCAGCTTGACGACAGAACCCTACGAGCAGTACTTC.

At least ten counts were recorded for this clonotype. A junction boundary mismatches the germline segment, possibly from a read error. CDR3 in amino acids: CASSYLGTGETQYF. Written as DNA, the CDR3 is TGTGCTAGCAGCTACCTCGGGACCGGAGAGACCCAGTACTTC. V is TRBV7-7 and J is TRBJ2-5; the D gene could be TRBD1 or TRBD2 (5 bases each). Germline CDR1 is SSHAT and CDR2 is FNYEAQ (reference sequence). This CDR3 has 14 residues.

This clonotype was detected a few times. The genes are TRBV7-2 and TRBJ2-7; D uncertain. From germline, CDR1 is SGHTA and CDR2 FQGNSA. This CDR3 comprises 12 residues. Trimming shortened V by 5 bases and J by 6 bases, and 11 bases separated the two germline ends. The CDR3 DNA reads TGTGCCAGCAGCGAACTTCTAACCGAGCAGTACTTC. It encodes CASSELLTEQYF.

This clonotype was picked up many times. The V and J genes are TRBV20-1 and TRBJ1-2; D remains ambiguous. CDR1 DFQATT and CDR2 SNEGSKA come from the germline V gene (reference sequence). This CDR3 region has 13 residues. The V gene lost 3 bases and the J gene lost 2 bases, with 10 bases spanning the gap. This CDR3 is CSARRDGNYGYTF. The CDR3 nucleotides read TGCAGTGCTAGGAGGGATGGAAACTATGGCTACACCTTC.

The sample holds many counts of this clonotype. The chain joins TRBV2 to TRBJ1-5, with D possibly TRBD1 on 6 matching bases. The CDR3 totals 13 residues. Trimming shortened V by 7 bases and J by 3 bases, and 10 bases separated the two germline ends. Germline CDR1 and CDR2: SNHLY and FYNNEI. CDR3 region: CASTGASNQPQHF. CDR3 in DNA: TGTGCCAGCACAGGGGCATCCAATCAGCCCCAGCATTTT.

As DNA, the CDR3 is TGTGCCAGCAGCCCCGAGCCCCAGGGGGTAGGGACTGAAGCTTTCTTT. Protein sequence: CASSPEPQGVGTEAFF. This chain connects TRBV5-4 to TRBJ1-1, with 7 positions matching TRBD1. CDR3 length: 16 residues. Germline trimming cut 4 bases from V and 5 bases from J; bases unmatched to any gene: 14. The V gene's germline CDR1 is SGHNT and CDR2 YYREEE (reference sequence).

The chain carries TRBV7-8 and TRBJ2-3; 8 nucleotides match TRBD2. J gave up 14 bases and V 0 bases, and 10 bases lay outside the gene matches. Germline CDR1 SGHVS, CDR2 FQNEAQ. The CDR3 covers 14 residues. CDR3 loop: CASSLAGSGAPPYF. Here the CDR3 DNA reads TGTGCCAGCAGCTTAGCCGGTAGCGGGGCGCCGCCGTATTTT. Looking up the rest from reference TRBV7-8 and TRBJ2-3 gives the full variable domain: GAGVSQSPRYKVAKRGQDVALRCDPISGHVSLFWYQQALGQGPEFLTYFQNEAQLDKSGLPSDRFFAERPEGSVSTLKIQRTQQEDSAVYLCASSLAGSGAPPYFGPGTRLTVL.

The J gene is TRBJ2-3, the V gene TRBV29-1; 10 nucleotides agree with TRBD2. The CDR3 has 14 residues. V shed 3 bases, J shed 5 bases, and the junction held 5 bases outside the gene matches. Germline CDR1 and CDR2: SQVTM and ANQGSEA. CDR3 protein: CSVERAGGQDTQYF. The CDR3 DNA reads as TGCAGCGTTGAGAGAGCGGGGGGGCAAGATACGCAGTATTTT.

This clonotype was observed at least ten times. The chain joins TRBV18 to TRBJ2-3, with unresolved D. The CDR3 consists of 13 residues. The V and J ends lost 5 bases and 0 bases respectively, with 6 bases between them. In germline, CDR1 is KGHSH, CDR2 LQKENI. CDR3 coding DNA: TGTGCCAGCTCAACCACTAGCACAGATACGCAGTATTTT. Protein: CASSTTSTDTQYF.

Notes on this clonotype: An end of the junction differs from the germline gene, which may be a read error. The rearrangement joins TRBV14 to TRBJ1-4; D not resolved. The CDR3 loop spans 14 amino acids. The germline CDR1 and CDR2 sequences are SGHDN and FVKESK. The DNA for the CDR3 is TGTGCCAGCAGCCAATCCAGGAGTAATGAAAAGCTGTTTTTT. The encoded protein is CASSQSRSNEKLFF.

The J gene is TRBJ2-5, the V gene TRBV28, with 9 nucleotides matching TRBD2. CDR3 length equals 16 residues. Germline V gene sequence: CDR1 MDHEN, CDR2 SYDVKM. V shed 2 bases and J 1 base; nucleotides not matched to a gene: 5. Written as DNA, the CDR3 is TGTGCCAGCAGTTTAGTATTAGCGGGGGTCCAAGAGACCCAGTACTTC. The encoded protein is CASSLVLAGVQETQYF.

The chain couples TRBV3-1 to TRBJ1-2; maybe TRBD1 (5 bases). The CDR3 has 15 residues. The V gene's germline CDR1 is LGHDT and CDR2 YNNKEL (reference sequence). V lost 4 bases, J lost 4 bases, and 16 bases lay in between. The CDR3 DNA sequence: TGTGCCAGCAGCCTAAGGGACGGACAAGGCTATGGCTACACCTTC. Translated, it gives CASSLRDGQGYGYTF.